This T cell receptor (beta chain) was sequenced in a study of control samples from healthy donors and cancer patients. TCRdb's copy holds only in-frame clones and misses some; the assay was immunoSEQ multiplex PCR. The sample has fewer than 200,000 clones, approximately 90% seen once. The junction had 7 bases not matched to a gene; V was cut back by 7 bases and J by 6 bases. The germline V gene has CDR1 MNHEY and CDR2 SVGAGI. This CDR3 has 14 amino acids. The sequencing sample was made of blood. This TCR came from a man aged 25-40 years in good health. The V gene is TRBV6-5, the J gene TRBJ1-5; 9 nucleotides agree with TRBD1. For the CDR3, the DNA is TGTGCCAGCATACAGGGGGCATTAGGTCAGCCCCAGCATTTT. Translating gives CASIQGALGQPQHF.